This T cell receptor beta chain was sequenced in a study of T cell clonality in common variable immunodeficiency. Points from the study as a whole: Fewer deletions and N-nucleotide insertions were reportedly seen in common variable immunodeficiency TCR beta sequences. Authors noted CVID clonality's cause needs subpopulation repertoire sequencing. TCRbeta clonality was increased in CVID versus healthy controls.

Notes on this clone: What it binds is unknown. Read sequence stops 3 residues before the CDR3 end, and the germline J gene provides the missing end.

Clones were sequenced by immunoSEQ multiplex PCR, and TCRdb holds only the in-frame ones, with some missing. This sample carries approximately 29,000 clones, none of them present only once. Reduced serum IgG, IgA and/or IgM plus specific antibody deficiency defined CVID. The V gene's germline CDR1 is DFQATT and CDR2 SNEGSKA (reference sequence). The V segment lost 6 bases and the J segment 6 bases; nucleotides outside the gene matches: 9. CDR3 length: 15 residues. The receptor's source is a human donor with common variable immunodeficiency. Sequenced material: peripheral blood mononuclear cells. V usage is TRBV20-1 and J usage is TRBJ2-1; 12 bases are shared with TRBD2. The CDR3 loop is CSADAGLAGTNEQFF. Incomplete CDR3 DNA: TGCAGTGCGGACGCCGGACTAGCGGGAACCAATGAG.